A selection of T cell receptor beta chains follows, all from one sample in a study of blood T cells in healthy people across ages. TCRdb redid the calling of the 5' RACE reads with MiXCR, one entry per CDR3 protein. This sample yields about 580,000 distinct CDR3 sequences, of which more than 45% are seen a single time; about 26% belongs to the top ten. The specimen was blood. The receptors shown here come from a man at least 80 years old in good health. The CDR3 runs from the conserved cysteine through the conserved F or W. D genes are given only for firm matches. Clone size appears in some rows only: once, few, many, or a class for an expanded clone.

cdr3_nt cdr3_aa j_call cdr3_length v_call d_call clone_size
TGTGCCAGCAGTCCGCTCTTGGGGACTAGGGTAGGTGAGCAGTTCTTC CASSPLLGTRVGEQFF TRBJ2-1 16 TRBV12-3/TRBV12-4 TRBD2 few
TGTGCCAGCAGCTTAGATCACCTCTACGAGCAGTACTTC CASSLDHLYEQYF TRBJ2-7 13 TRBV7-6 . .
TGCAGTGCTGCCGCGGGCGGCACCGGGGAGCTGTTTTTT CSAAAGGTGELFF TRBJ2-2 13 TRBV20-1 . .
TGTGCCAACATTTCGGCCTGCTCCTACAATGAGCAGTTCTTC CANISACSYNEQFF TRBJ2-1 14 TRBV21-1 . .
TGTGCCAGCAGCCTGGAGCTAGATGTAGTCGAGCAGTACTTC CASSLELDVVEQYF TRBJ2-7 14 TRBV7-2 . .
TGCGCCAGCAGTGAGCCCGACAGGGTCGGGTACGTGGAGCAGTACTTC CASSEPDRVGYVEQYF TRBJ2-7 16 TRBV10-1 TRBD1 .
TGTGCCAGCAGAACAGCGATTAATGAAAAACTGTTTTTT CASRTAINEKLFF TRBJ1-4 13 TRBV12-3/TRBV12-4 . .
TGTGCCGGCGTGAGGCAGGCCCTCGTAGGAGATACGCAGTATTTT CAGVRQALVGDTQYF TRBJ2-3 15 TRBV12-3/TRBV12-4 . .
TGCGCCAGCAGCGCCACAGGGACTTCAACCTACGAGCAGTACTTC CASSATGTSTYEQYF TRBJ2-7 15 TRBV5-1 . few
TGTGCCAGCAGTTTAGGGACAGGGAGGATCTATGGCTACACCTTC CASSLGTGRIYGYTF TRBJ1-2 15 TRBV28 TRBD1 .
TGCAGCGCTGGGACAGGACAGGGCACCTACGAGCAGTACTTC CSAGTGQGTYEQYF TRBJ2-7 14 TRBV29-1 TRBD1 once
TGCAGTGCTAGAGGACAGGAGAACACTGAAGCTTTCTTT CSARGQENTEAFF TRBJ1-1 13 TRBV20-1 . once
TGCAGTGCTAGAGATCGGCTAGCTCGGGGTGAGCAGTTCTTC CSARDRLARGEQFF TRBJ2-1 14 TRBV20-1 . .
TGTGCCAGCAGTATGCAGGTTTCCTACAATGAGCAGTTCTTC CASSMQVSYNEQFF TRBJ2-1 14 TRBV11-1 . .
TGTGCCTGGAGTGTCCTGAATGGGTACAATGAGCAGTTCTTC CAWSVLNGYNEQFF TRBJ2-1 14 TRBV30 . .
TGCAGCGCTACCAGAGGGGAGACAGGAGGGGACTGGGGTAGCACAGATACGCAGTATTTT CSATRGETGGDWGSTDTQYF TRBJ2-3 20 TRBV20-1 . .
TGCAGTGCTAGTTCTAGCGAGCGTTACAATGAGCAGTTCTTC CSASSSERYNEQFF TRBJ2-1 14 TRBV20-1 . few
TGTGCCAGCAGCGCCAGGACAGGGATTGGTCAGCCCCAGCATTTT CASSARTGIGQPQHF TRBJ1-5 15 TRBV11-2 TRBD1 .
TGCAGCGCCATCGGGGGGGGGTCCTACAATGAGCAGTTCTTC CSAIGGGSYNEQFF TRBJ2-1 14 TRBV29-1 TRBD2 .
TGCGCCAGCAGCCCGGACGGGGTGAACACTGAAGCTTTCTTT CASSPDGVNTEAFF TRBJ1-1 14 TRBV5-1 . .
TGCAGCGATAAGGGACAGGGGGAGACCCAGTACTTC CSDKGQGETQYF TRBJ2-5 12 TRBV29-1 TRBD1 few
TGTGCCAGCGGGCTCTGGACAGGGAGTAACGAGCAGTACTTC CASGLWTGSNEQYF TRBJ2-7 14 TRBV12-3/TRBV12-4 TRBD1 few
TGCAGTGCTAGAGGGGGACTGACGAGCTCCTACGAGCAGTACTTC CSARGGLTSSYEQYF TRBJ2-7 15 TRBV20-1 . .
TGCGCCAGCAGCTTCTCCCCGGGCGGCAACACTGAAGCTTTCTTT CASSFSPGGNTEAFF TRBJ1-1 15 TRBV5-1 . .
TGCGCCAGCAGCCTAACACAGGGGTACACCGGGGAGCTGTTTTTT CASSLTQGYTGELFF TRBJ2-2 15 TRBV5-1 TRBD1 .
TGTGCCAGCACCTGGGGAAGGGAAGGGTATGGCTACACCTTC CASTWGREGYGYTF TRBJ1-2 14 TRBV7-2 . few
TGCAGTGCTAGTCGACTAGCGGGGGGCGAGCAGTACTTC CSASRLAGGEQYF TRBJ2-7 13 TRBV20-1 TRBD2 .
TGTGCCAGCAGCTTAGCGGGACAGAATACAGATACGCAGTATTTT CASSLAGQNTDTQYF TRBJ2-3 15 TRBV7-2 TRBD1 .
TGCAGCGTTGATTGTGCAGGCTGGCGTGAAGAGACCCAGTACTTC CSVDCAGWREETQYF TRBJ2-5 15 TRBV29-1 . .
TGCAGTGCCATACCGAGGGGACAGGGCCATGAGCAGTTCTTC CSAIPRGQGHEQFF TRBJ2-1 14 TRBV20-1 TRBD1 .
TGTGCCAGCAGTTACTCGTTCTACCGCATCACAGATACGCAGTATTTT CASSYSFYRITDTQYF TRBJ2-3 16 TRBV6-5 . once
TGCAGCGGTCAACTAGCCCGGAATGAGCAGTTCTTC CSGQLARNEQFF TRBJ2-1 12 TRBV29-1 . .
TGTGCCAGCGGGCTGCCCACCCAAGATACGCAGTATTTT CASGLPTQDTQYF TRBJ2-3 13 TRBV7-2 . .
TGCAGTGTGGGACAGGGAACCTACGGCTACACCTTC CSVGQGTYGYTF TRBJ1-2 12 TRBV20-1 TRBD1 .
TGCAGCGTTGGAATCCCGGAACGCGGTGAGACCCAGTACTTC CSVGIPERGETQYF TRBJ2-5 14 TRBV29-1 . .
TGCGCCAGCAGCCAAGACAGCTACTCCTACGAGCAGTACTTC CASSQDSYSYEQYF TRBJ2-7 14 TRBV4-3 . .
TGTGCCAGCTCACCAGGGGCGGGAGAAAAGACGCAGTCTTTT CASSPGAGEKTQSF TRBJ2-3 14 TRBV18 TRBD2 .
TGTGCCAGCAGCGAAAGAGGCTCGGTCTATGGCTACACCTTC CASSERGSVYGYTF TRBJ1-2 14 TRBV7-9 . few
TGTGCCATCACCACCGAGAGAACCTACGAGCAGTACTTC CAITTERTYEQYF TRBJ2-7 13 TRBV10-3 . .
TGCGCCAGCAGCTTGGAAGGACAGGCTAGCACAGATACGCAGTATTTT CASSLEGQASTDTQYF TRBJ2-3 16 TRBV5-1 TRBD1 few
TGTGCCAGCAGCCAGGGGGAAGCCTCCTATAATTCACCCCTCCACTTT CASSQGEASYNSPLHF TRBJ1-6 16 TRBV3-1 . .